The T cell receptor beta chain under discussion was sequenced for a study of cytomegalovirus exposure and HLA in healthy donors. Germline V lookup: CDR1 SQVTM, CDR2 ANQGSEA. V lost 3 bases, J lost 3 bases, and 6 bases lay in between. CDR3 length equals 12 residues. This clone occurred once. The PCR used 60 Vbeta and 13 Jbeta primers. The data were produced by immunoSEQ multiplex PCR, yet TCRdb's version contains in-frame clones alone and is incomplete. This sample has roughly 160,000 clones; about four fifths occur once, and the top ten carry around 6.7%. V is TRBV29-1 and J is TRBJ2-1; no reliable D call. The sample was PBMCs. The clonotype comes from a woman under 40 in good health and CMV-seropositive. The CDR3 bases are TGCAGCGTTGATCTCGGCTACAATGAGCAGTTCTTC. It specifies CSVDLGYNEQFF.